One T cell receptor beta chain is described in this entry. In the source study's methods: Amplification of reference gene primers provided the estimated nucleated cell counts. Sequenced by immunoSEQ multiplex PCR; TCRdb stores in-frame clones only, minus some. V, J and clone size reflect that table, while D and trimming were determined from the DNA. The repertoire holds approximately 400,000 clones, around 89% seen once, with 0.95% to 1.5% in the top ten. These data originate in a study of blood T cell repertoires in COVID-19. The wider study: Researchers got acute and convalescent COVID-19 samples from the United States, Italy and Spain.

Sequenced: peripheral blood. This receptor was obtained from a man aged 40-50 years with acute or convalescent COVID-19.

CDR3 nucleotide sequence: TGCGCCAGCAGCTTAAATAGTGTCACAGATACGCAGTATTTT. The encoded protein is CASSLNSVTDTQYF. The rearrangement joins TRBV5-1 to TRBJ2-3; no definite D call. The CDR3 is 14 residues long. CDR1 and CDR2 (germline): SGHRS, YFSETQ. With 2 bases removed from V and 2 bases from J, the gap between germline ends came to 9 bases.